The 7 T cell receptor beta chains below were found in one sample sequenced in a study of beta chain features in type 1 diabetes. Every bit of the isolated RNA underwent reverse transcription, so sequencing read expressed TCRB transcripts. Repertoires were generated with immunoSEQ multiplex PCR, while TCRdb's copy carries only in-frame clones and drops some. Of about 400,000 clones in the sample, approximately 12% were seen once. The sequencing sample was made of naive CD4+ T cells from blood. All receptors derive from a man aged 18 to 29 in good health.

The table lists this clone with a few counts. The rearrangement links TRBV29-1 to TRBJ2-7, with 10 nucleotides matching TRBD2. This CDR3 has 13 residues. Per germline, CDR1 SQVTM and CDR2 ANQGSEA. V lost 5 bases, J lost 4 bases, and 5 bases stayed unmatched. The CDR3 DNA reads as TGCAGCGTTAGTGGTAGCGGGAGGTACGAGCAGTACTTC. Translating gives CSVSGSGRYEQYF.

The chain carries TRBV30 and TRBJ2-1, with 14 nucleotides matching TRBD2. The CDR3 is 15 residues long. V lost 1 base to trimming and J lost 6 bases; unmatched junction nucleotides: 2. CDR1 and CDR2 (germline): GTSNPN, SVGIG (reference sequence). DNA for the CDR3: TGTGCCTGGAGTGGGGGGACTAGCGGGGGCAATGAGCAGTTCTTC. Protein sequence: CAWSGGTSGGNEQFF.

The V gene is TRBV28, the J gene TRBJ2-2, with 10 bases fitting TRBD2. From germline, CDR1 is MDHEN and CDR2 SYDVKM. V was pared by 5 bases and J by 4 bases, with 4 bases of the junction left unmatched. CDR3 length: 15 residues. CDR3 bases: TGTGCCAGCAGTCTAGCGGGGGAGGGCACCGGGGAGCTGTTTTTT. This gives the protein CASSLAGEGTGELFF.

This clone showed up just a few times. The V and J genes are TRBV6-1 and TRBJ1-3, with D perhaps TRBD1 (5 bases). There are 16 residues in the CDR3. V was cut by 2 bases and J by 2 bases, with 13 bases left in between. Germline V lookup: CDR1 MNHNS, CDR2 SASEGT. The CDR3 bases are TGTGCCAGCAGTGAATACGGGGGAGCGCCTGGAAACACCATATATTTT. It encodes CASSEYGGAPGNTIYF.

The chain joins TRBV7-9 to TRBJ2-7; perhaps TRBD1 as D (7 bases). The CDR3 length is 15 residues. Germline V gene sequence: CDR1 SEHNR, CDR2 FQNEAQ (reference sequence). Trimming took off 7 bases at V and 2 bases at J, with 18 bases between the two ends. CDR3 in amino acids: CASIRDRDFTYEQYF. The CDR3 DNA reads TGTGCCAGCATTCGCGACAGGGACTTTACCTACGAGCAGTACTTC. The full variable domain, in which reference TRBV7-9 and TRBJ2-7 provide the parts outside the CDR3, is DTGVSQNPRHKITKRGQNVTFRCDPISEHNRLYWYRQTLGQGPEFLTYFQNEAQLEKSRLLSDRFSAERPKGSFSTLEIQRTEQGDSAMYLCASIRDRDFTYEQYFGPGTRLTVT.

The chain carries TRBV7-8 and TRBJ1-2; a weak D match, TRBD1 (5 bases). With 0 bases removed from V and 7 bases from J, the gap between germline ends came to 18 bases. In germline, CDR1 is SGHVS, CDR2 FQNEAQ. The length of the CDR3 is 16 residues. CDR3 bases: TGTGCCAGCAGCTTAGCGCAGGGCCCCAGCGCTAGTGGCTACACCTTC. It is translated as CASSLAQGPSASGYTF.

This clone was seen just once. V gene TRBV10-3 combines with J gene TRBJ2-7; D might be TRBD2 (5 bases). This CDR3 is built from 14 residues. CDR1 is ENHRY, CDR2 SYGVKD, per germline. The V end was cut by 7 bases, the J end by 0 bases, with 13 bases between. CDR3 bases: TGTGCCATCACGCGGACTGCCTCCTCCTACGAGCAGTACTTC. It translates to CAITRTASSYEQYF.